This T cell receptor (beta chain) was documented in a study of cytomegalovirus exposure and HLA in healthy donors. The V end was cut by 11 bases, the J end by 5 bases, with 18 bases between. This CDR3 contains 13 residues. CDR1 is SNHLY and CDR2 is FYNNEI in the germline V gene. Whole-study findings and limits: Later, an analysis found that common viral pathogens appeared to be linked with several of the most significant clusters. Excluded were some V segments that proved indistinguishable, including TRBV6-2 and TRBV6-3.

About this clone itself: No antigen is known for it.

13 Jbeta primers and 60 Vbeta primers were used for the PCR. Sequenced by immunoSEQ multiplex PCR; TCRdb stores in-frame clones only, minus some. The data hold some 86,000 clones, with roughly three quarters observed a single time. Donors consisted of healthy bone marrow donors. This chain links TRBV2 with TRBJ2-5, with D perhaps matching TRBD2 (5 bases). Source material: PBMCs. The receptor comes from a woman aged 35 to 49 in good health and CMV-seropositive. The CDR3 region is CASARARGETQYF. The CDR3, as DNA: TGTGCCTCTGCCCGGGCTCGAGGGGAGACCCAGTACTTC.